Listed here are 29 T cell receptor beta chains from one sample, sequenced in a study of control samples from healthy donors and cancer patients (dated by TCRdb to 2019 to 2021). To prepare the library, the immunoSEQ multiplex PCR assay was applied. TCRdb mirrors the immuneACCESS table, restricted to in-frame sequences. Some clones are absent from its copies; in checked studies, under half trace to an unresolved V gene, and the reason for the others is unknown. This sample holds about 130,000 clones; roughly 94% were observed only once. The biggest ten clones account for approximately 15% of the sample. The sequenced sample was PBMCs. These receptors were obtained from a man aged 60 to 75 with colorectal cancer.

The chain has TRBV30 and TRBJ1-6; D might be TRBD1 (5 bases). The CDR3 contains 13 residues. Germline assignment: CDR1 GTSNPN and CDR2 SVGIG (reference sequence). Trimming took 1 base from V and 7 from J, leaving 8 bases between them. The CDR3 reads CAWSEQGNSPLHF. CDR3 DNA: TGTGCCTGGAGTGAGCAGGGAAATTCACCCCTCCACTTT.

The chain recombines TRBV30 with TRBJ2-3; 7 bases align to TRBD2. The V segment lost 0 bases and the J segment 3 bases; nucleotides outside the gene matches: 3. This CDR3 has 14 residues. In germline, CDR1 is GTSNPN, CDR2 SVGIG (reference sequence). The CDR3 loop reads CAWSVKGGTDTQYF. The CDR3 DNA follows: TGTGCCTGGAGTGTAAAGGGAGGGACAGATACGCAGTATTTT.

The V gene is TRBV11-2, the J gene TRBJ2-5; 8 nucleotides agree with TRBD2. With V trimmed by 2 bases and J by 1 base, 6 bases remained unmatched. The CDR3 is 16 amino acids. Germline assignment: CDR1 SGHAT and CDR2 FQNNGV. This CDR3 is CASSLSSGATQETQYF. CDR3 DNA: TGTGCCAGCAGCTTAAGTAGCGGGGCCACCCAAGAGACCCAGTACTTC.

The V and J genes are TRBV6-5 and TRBJ1-2; 9 bases are a match to TRBD1. The V segment lost 7 bases and the J segment 4 bases; nucleotides outside the gene matches: 10. The germline CDR1 and CDR2 sequences are MNHEY and SVGAGI. CDR3 size: 15 residues. Here the CDR3 reads CASTPDRGVGYGYTF. The CDR3 DNA sequence: TGTGCCAGCACTCCGGACAGGGGAGTAGGCTATGGCTACACCTTC.

The V gene is TRBV7-2, the J gene TRBJ1-1; D unresolved. CDR1 SGHTA and CDR2 FQGNSA come from the germline V gene. This CDR3 comprises 14 residues. V was shortened by 5 bases and J by 4 bases, with 14 bases between the two germline ends. CDR3 bases: TGTGCCAGCAGCCGTCTCCCGACGGGCACTGAAGCTTTCTTT. Amino acids: CASSRLPTGTEAFF.

V is TRBV11-2 and J is TRBJ1-5; D possibly corresponds to TRBD1 (6 bases). CDR1 is SGHAT, CDR2 FQNNGV, per germline. CDR3 length: 16 residues. Deletions cut 3 bases from V and 5 bases from J, with 17 bases between. Here the CDR3 DNA reads TGTGCCAGCAGCTTCCTGCAACAGGGAAAAGATCAGCCCCAGCATTTT. Its translation: CASSFLQQGKDQPQHF.

V is TRBV10-2 and J is TRBJ1-2; no clear D gene. Trimming cost V 0 bases and J 5 bases, with 13 bases left between them. The CDR3 runs to 15 residues. Germline V CDR1 and CDR2: WSHSY, SAAADI. The chain's CDR3 is CASSESAGIPYGYTF. As DNA, the CDR3 is TGCGCCAGCAGTGAGTCGGCAGGTATCCCATATGGCTACACCTTC.

The rearrangement links TRBV21-1 to TRBJ2-7; TRBD1 was called by the table and not checked on the DNA. TRBV21-1 is a pseudogene locus. The CDR3 spans 13 residues. CDR3 bases: TGTGCCAGCAGGAAGGGGTACTCCTACGAGCAGTACTTC. Translated, it gives CASRKGYSYEQYF.

The CDR3 DNA sequence: TGTGCCAGCCCTTGGACAGGGGACCCAGATACGCAGTATTTT. It encodes CASPWTGDPDTQYF. The chain has TRBV6-5 and TRBJ2-3; TRBD1 agrees at 9 bases. The germline CDR1 and CDR2 sequences are MNHEY and SVGAGI. V lost 8 bases to trimming and J lost 4 bases; unmatched junction nucleotides: 7. The CDR3 contains 14 residues.

This chain connects TRBV25-1 to TRBJ2-3, with 7 bases lining up with TRBD2. This CDR3 contains 13 residues. With 8 bases clipped from V and 1 base from J, the junction kept 3 bases outside the gene matches. Per the germline V gene, CDR1 is MGHDK and CDR2 is SYGVNS. In DNA, the CDR3 is TGTGCCAGCGGAACTAGCGGCACAGATACGCAGTATTTT. Protein product: CASGTSGTDTQYF. Together with reference TRBV25-1 and TRBJ2-3, the CDR3 gives the full variable domain: EADIYQTPRYLVIGTGKKITLECSQTMGHDKMYWYQQDPGMELHLIHYSYGVNSTEKGDLSSESTVSRIRTEHFPLTLESARPSHTSQYLCASGTSGTDTQYFGPGTRLTVL.

The chain is built from TRBV19 and TRBJ2-5, with D unresolved. This CDR3 is 13 amino acids long. Germline CDR1 is LNHDA and CDR2 is SQIVND (reference sequence). Trimming took 2 bases from V and 5 from J, leaving 9 bases between them. CDR3 amino acids: CASSITLPETQYF. The CDR3 nucleotides read TGTGCCAGTAGTATAACACTCCCCGAGACCCAGTACTTC.

The chain has TRBV2 and TRBJ1-2; the D gene is possibly TRBD1 (6 bases). Trimming removed 11 bases at V and 2 bases at J, with 9 bases between. Germline V gene lookup returns CDR1 SNHLY and CDR2 FYNNEI. The CDR3 has 11 amino acids. CDR3 sequence (DNA): TGTGCCCAAACAGGGAACTATGGCTACACCTTC. It specifies CAQTGNYGYTF.

J is TRBJ1-2 and V is TRBV4-1; unclear D gene. This CDR3 comprises 15 residues. The germline CDR1 and CDR2 sequences are MGHRA and YSYEKL. Trimming took 0 bases from V and 0 from J, leaving 8 bases between them. CDR3 nucleotides: TGCGCCAGCAGCCAAGAAGGACGGTCTAACTATGGCTACACCTTC. This gives the protein CASSQEGRSNYGYTF.

The chain links TRBV7-2 to TRBJ2-3, with TRBD2 matching over 8 bases. The V gene end was trimmed by 1 base and the J gene end by 5 bases; junction bases not matched to a gene: 8. Germline V gives CDR1 SGHTA, CDR2 FQGNSA. CDR3 length: 16 residues. In DNA form, the CDR3 reads TGTGCCAGCAGCTTAGTATACGGGGGGGTTGTAGATACGCAGTATTTT. Translated, it gives CASSLVYGGVVDTQYF.

The CDR3 sequence: CASSADSGNTIYF. The DNA of the CDR3 is TGTGCCAGTAGTGCAGACTCTGGAAACACCATATATTTT. The chain carries TRBV19 and TRBJ1-3; D remains ambiguous. The CDR3 has 13 amino acids. With 5 bases removed from V and 0 bases from J, the gap between germline ends came to 5 bases. Germline values: CDR1 LNHDA, CDR2 SQIVND (reference sequence).

V gene TRBV19 combines with J gene TRBJ1-1; D unclear. Germline CDR1 LNHDA, CDR2 SQIVND (reference sequence). The CDR3 is made up of 14 amino acids. V lost 1 base and J 1 base, leaving 7 bases between the germline ends. The CDR3 region is CASSIVGSNTEAFF. The CDR3 DNA reads as TGTGCCAGTAGTATAGTTGGGTCGAACACTGAAGCTTTCTTT.

V gene TRBV3-1 (or the pseudogene TRBV3-2) combines with J gene TRBJ2-7, with 9 bases matching TRBD1. The junction had 4 bases not matched to a gene; V was cut back by 0 bases and J by 4 bases. Germline V gene data show CDR1 as LGHDT and CDR2 as YNNKEL (reference sequence). CDR3 length: 15 residues. CDR3 DNA: TGTGCCAGCAGCCAAGAGGGGACAGGGATGTACGAGCAGTACTTC. Protein: CASSQEGTGMYEQYF.

The chain employs TRBV7-9 and TRBJ1-1; TRBD1 might be the D (6 bases). Germline V gene lookup returns CDR1 SEHNR and CDR2 FQNEAQ (reference sequence). CDR3 size: 12 residues. V lost 8 bases, J lost 0 bases, and 7 bases lay in between. The CDR3, as DNA: TGTGCCAGCGACAGGTTGAACACTGAAGCTTTCTTT. The encoded protein is CASDRLNTEAFF.

V usage is TRBV27 and J usage is TRBJ1-1, with 9 bases that match TRBD1. Germline V lookup: CDR1 MNHEY, CDR2 SMNVEV (reference sequence). This CDR3 has 16 amino acids. Unmatched junction bases numbered 14, after V lost 10 bases and J lost 2 bases. The CDR3 loop reads CATRTGTGRGNTEAFF. The CDR3 DNA reads TGTGCCACCCGGACCGGGACAGGGAGGGGAAACACTGAAGCTTTCTTT.

This rearrangement joins TRBV9 to TRBJ2-5, with TRBD2 matching over 14 bases. CDR1 and CDR2 from the germline V gene are SGDLS and YYNGEE. Germline trimming cut 4 bases from V and 2 bases from J; bases unmatched to any gene: 4. The CDR3 is 16 residues long. The CDR3 spells CASSFGLAGGQETQYF. CDR3 nucleotides: TGTGCCAGCAGCTTTGGACTAGCGGGGGGACAAGAGACCCAGTACTTC. The full variable domain, its missing parts supplied by reference TRBV9 and TRBJ2-5, is DSGVTQTPKHLITATGQRVTLRCSPRSGDLSVYWYQQSLDQGLQFLIQYYNGEERAKGNILERFSAQQFPDLHSELNLSSLELGDSALYFCASSFGLAGGQETQYFGPGTRLLVL.

V usage is TRBV7-9 and J usage is TRBJ1-6; no clear D gene. CDR1 and CDR2 from the germline V gene are SEHNR and FQNEAQ (reference sequence). The CDR3 consists of 16 residues. V gave up 2 bases and J gave up 7 bases, with 15 bases separating them. CDR3 protein: CASSLSPGSSNSPLHF. Here the CDR3 DNA reads TGTGCCAGCAGCTTATCCCCCGGGAGTAGCAATTCACCCCTCCACTTT.

V and J are TRBV5-1 and TRBJ2-3; D may correspond to TRBD1 or TRBD2 (7 bases each). Germline V lookup: CDR1 SGHRS, CDR2 YFSETQ. V was shortened by 4 bases and J by 5 bases, with 20 bases between the two germline ends. CDR3 size: 16 residues. CDR3 sequence (DNA): TGCGCCAGCAGCCCGACTAGCCAGGGGGGTGGAGATACGCAGTATTTT. Translated: CASSPTSQGGGDTQYF. Supplemented by reference TRBV5-1 and TRBJ2-3, the full variable domain reads KAGVTQTPRYLIKTRGQQVTLSCSPISGHRSVSWYQQTPGQGLQFLFEYFSETQRNKGNFPGRFSGRQFSNSRSEMNVSTLELGDSALYLCASSPTSQGGGDTQYFGPGTRLTVL.

This chain joins TRBV6-5 and TRBJ2-3; 10 bases match TRBD1. Germline loops: CDR1 MNHEY, CDR2 SVGAGI. The CDR3 sequence is 14 residues long. V gave up 8 bases and J gave up 7 bases; unmatched junction bases: 9. CDR3 residues: CASGPTGGANTQYF. DNA of the CDR3: TGTGCCAGCGGACCGACAGGGGGCGCAAATACGCAGTATTTT.

V and J are TRBV6-6 and TRBJ1-1; D ambiguous. CDR3 length: 13 amino acids. Per the germline V gene, CDR1 is MNHNY and CDR2 is SVGAGI (reference sequence). V was trimmed by 6 bases and J by 1 base, leaving 9 bases between them. Here the CDR3 DNA reads TGTGCCAGCAGCCGAGGAGGGAACACTGAAGCTTTCTTT. It is translated as CASSRGGNTEAFF.

J is TRBJ1-2 and V is TRBV6-1; 9 bases agree with TRBD1. CDR1 and CDR2 (germline): MNHNS, SASEGT. Unmatched junction bases numbered 5, after V lost 2 bases and J lost 1 base. This CDR3 is built from 16 residues. The CDR3 region is CASSEPGQGNNYGYTF. In DNA, the CDR3 is TGTGCCAGCAGTGAACCGGGACAGGGCAATAACTATGGCTACACCTTC.

V gene TRBV19 combines with J gene TRBJ1-6; D gene uncertain. The germline V gene has CDR1 LNHDA and CDR2 SQIVND (reference sequence). Trimming shortened V by 3 bases and J by 10 bases, and 13 bases separated the two germline ends. This CDR3 has 14 residues. CDR3 amino acids: CASSMVPQRSPLHF. Written as DNA, the CDR3 is TGTGCCAGTAGTATGGTACCACAACGATCACCCCTCCACTTT.

This clone came up once. The rearrangement joins TRBV7-9 to TRBJ1-4, with D hard to call. CDR3 length: 15 residues. V was clipped by 5 bases and J by 4 bases, with 14 bases between them. Germline loops: CDR1 SEHNR, CDR2 FQNEAQ (reference sequence). DNA of the CDR3: TGTGCCAGCAGCCCTGTATCATTGGTTAATGAAAAACTGTTTTTT. Protein: CASSPVSLVNEKLFF.

The chain recombines TRBV7-2 with TRBJ1-1, with 8 positions matching TRBD1. Germline values: CDR1 SGHTA, CDR2 FQGNSA. This CDR3 is built from 14 residues. The trim removed 5 bases at V and 4 bases at J, leaving 6 bases unmatched. Here the CDR3 reads CASSPRGRGTEAFF. CDR3 bases: TGTGCCAGCAGCCCCAGGGGGCGCGGCACTGAAGCTTTCTTT.

V usage is TRBV5-8 and J usage is TRBJ2-3, with D possibly matching TRBD1 (6 bases). This CDR3 is 14 amino acids long. Germline V gene sequence: CDR1 SGHTS, CDR2 YDEGEE. The V end was cut by 5 bases, the J end by 1 base, with 11 bases between. The CDR3: CASRPRQGTDTQYF. For the CDR3, the DNA is TGTGCCAGCAGACCCCGACAGGGCACAGATACGCAGTATTTT.